This passage covers 30 T cell receptor beta chains from one sample sequenced in a study of blood T cell repertoires in COVID-19. TCRdb's copy holds only in-frame clones and misses some; the assay was immunoSEQ multiplex PCR. In the table there are 68,000 or so clones, approximately 79% of which are singletons. The sequenced material came from peripheral blood. The source is a human donor in a cohort sampled during active COVID-19.

V and J are TRBV3-1 (or the pseudogene TRBV3-2) and TRBJ2-1, with 8 bases matching TRBD2. Germline values: CDR1 LGHDT, CDR2 YNNKEL (reference sequence). With V trimmed by 3 bases and J by 9 bases, 10 bases remained unmatched. The CDR3 consists of 15 residues. The CDR3 sequence: CASSHAVAGQGEQFF. As DNA, the CDR3 is TGTGCCAGCAGCCATGCAGTAGCGGGACAAGGTGAGCAGTTCTTC.

The chain has TRBV6-5 and TRBJ2-1, with TRBD2 matching over 13 bases. The CDR3 loop spans 15 amino acids. Looked up from germline, CDR1 is MNHEY and CDR2 is SVGAGI. The V segment lost 6 bases and the J segment 7 bases; nucleotides outside the gene matches: 6. CDR3 coding DNA: TGTGCCAGCAGGCCCGGACTAGCGGGGGTAAATGAGCAGTTCTTC. It codes for CASRPGLAGVNEQFF.

The V call is TRBV5-1, the J call TRBJ2-1, with D tentatively TRBD2 (7 bases). Germline CDR1 SGHRS, CDR2 YFSETQ. The CDR3 is made up of 14 amino acids. Trimming shortened V by 3 bases and J by 8 bases, and 15 bases separated the two germline ends. In nucleotides, the CDR3 is TGCGCCAGCAGCTGGGGGGCGGGGGCCGATGAGCAGTTCTTC. It is translated as CASSWGAGADEQFF. Based on the CDR3 plus reference TRBV5-1 and TRBJ2-1, the full variable domain is KAGVTQTPRYLIKTRGQQVTLSCSPISGHRSVSWYQQTPGQGLQFLFEYFSETQRNKGNFPGRFSGRQFSNSRSEMNVSTLELGDSALYLCASSWGAGADEQFFGPGTRLTVL.

The chain employs TRBV6-5 and TRBJ1-1, with unresolved D. The V gene's germline CDR1 is MNHEY and CDR2 SVGAGI. V lost 6 bases and J 4 bases, leaving 12 bases between the germline ends. This CDR3 comprises 13 residues. As DNA, the CDR3 is TGTGCCAGCAGCTTGGGTCCGGGCACTGAAGCTTTCTTT. Translation gives CASSLGPGTEAFF.

The genes are TRBV9 and TRBJ2-5; 15 bases are shared with TRBD2. The CDR3 extends over 17 amino acids. The J segment lost 4 bases and the V segment lost 0 bases, leaving 4 bases of the junction unmatched. CDR1 is SGDLS, CDR2 YYNGEE, per germline. The CDR3 DNA reads TGTGCCAGCAGCGTAGAAGGGGGACTAGCGGGAGGAGAGACCCAGTACTTC. Its protein is CASSVEGGLAGGETQYF. Full variable domain (missing parts from reference TRBV9 and TRBJ2-5): DSGVTQTPKHLITATGQRVTLRCSPRSGDLSVYWYQQSLDQGLQFLIQYYNGEERAKGNILERFSAQQFPDLHSELNLSSLELGDSALYFCASSVEGGLAGGETQYFGPGTRLLVL.

The chain combines TRBV18 with TRBJ2-3, with a weak D call TRBD2 (6 bases). This CDR3 spans 14 amino acids. Germline-derived CDR1 and CDR2 are KGHSH and LQKENI. V lost 8 bases, J lost 2 bases, and 14 bases lay in between. The CDR3 sequence is CASGGAGVTDTQYF. The CDR3, as DNA: TGTGCCAGCGGAGGGGCAGGAGTCACAGATACGCAGTATTTT.

The chain is built from TRBV19 and TRBJ2-3; the D is unclear. There are 15 residues in the CDR3. V lost 3 bases, J lost 1 base, and 11 bases lay in between. Germline V gives CDR1 LNHDA, CDR2 SQIVND (reference sequence). The DNA for the CDR3 is TGTGCCAGTAGTATCCAGTCCGTCGGCACAGATACGCAGTATTTT. Residues: CASSIQSVGTDTQYF. The full variable domain, completed using reference TRBV19 and TRBJ2-3, is DGGITQSPKYLFRKEGQNVTLSCEQNLNHDAMYWYRQDPGQGLRLIYYSQIVNDFQKGDIAEGYSVSREKKESFPLTVTSAQKNPTAFYLCASSIQSVGTDTQYFGPGTRLTVL.

CDR3 coding DNA: TGTGCCAGCTCACTTAATACAGGCACTGAAGCTTTCTTT. Encoded protein: CASSLNTGTEAFF. The chain uses TRBV18 and TRBJ1-1, with D possibly TRBD1 on 5 matching bases. The V gene lost 4 bases and the J gene lost 4 bases, with 10 bases spanning the gap. The CDR3 contains 13 residues. Looked up from germline, CDR1 is KGHSH and CDR2 is LQKENI. Full variable domain (missing parts from reference TRBV18 and TRBJ1-1): NAGVMQNPRHLVRRRGQEARLRCSPMKGHSHVYWYRQLPEEGLKFMVYLQKENIIDESGMPKERFSAEFPKEGPSILRIQQVVRGDSAAYFCASSLNTGTEAFFGQGTRLTVV.

The chain links TRBV7-2 to TRBJ2-2; D may be TRBD1 (5 bases). The CDR3 spans 16 residues. Deletions cut 0 bases from V and 6 bases from J, with 14 bases between. CDR1 is SGHTA and CDR2 is FQGNSA in the germline V gene. The CDR3 DNA reads TGTGCCAGCAGCTTAGCGACGCAGGGTGTCCCCGGGGAGCTGTTTTTT. It is translated as CASSLATQGVPGELFF. Full variable domain (missing parts from reference TRBV7-2 and TRBJ2-2): GAGVSQSPSNKVTEKGKDVELRCDPISGHTALYWYRQSLGQGLEFLIYFQGNSAPDKSGLPSDRFSAERTGGSVSTLTIQRTQQEDSAVYLCASSLATQGVPGELFFGEGSRLTVL.

The rearrangement links TRBV10-2 to TRBJ2-7; 7 positions match TRBD1. J gave up 7 bases and V 5 bases, and 2 bases lay outside the gene matches. The CDR3 runs 11 residues. Germline loops: CDR1 WSHSY, CDR2 SAAADI. The CDR3 DNA is TGCGCCAGCAGTCTGACAGGGGAGCAGTACTTC. Translation: CASSLTGEQYF.

The rearrangement uses TRBV29-1 and TRBJ2-7; a weak D match, TRBD1 (5 bases). V was shortened by 4 bases and J by 5 bases, with 12 bases between the two germline ends. Germline CDR1 SQVTM, CDR2 ANQGSEA. CDR3 size: 12 residues. Written as DNA, the CDR3 is TGCAGCGTTGGGTGGACAATTAACGAGCAGTACTTC. This encodes CSVGWTINEQYF.

This sequence joins TRBV7-2 and TRBJ1-6; TRBD1 matches at 7 bases. The length of the CDR3 is 14 residues. From germline, CDR1 is SGHTA and CDR2 FQGNSA. V shed 6 bases and J 7 bases; nucleotides not matched to a gene: 6. CDR3 sequence (DNA): TGTGCCAGCAGGGGGACAGCACGGAATTCACCCCTCCACTTT. Translation gives CASRGTARNSPLHF.

The J gene is TRBJ2-1, the V gene TRBV5-1; 11 nucleotides match TRBD2. CDR3 size: 16 residues. Germline CDR1 reads SGHRS; CDR2 reads YFSETQ. Germline trimming cut 0 bases from V and 7 bases from J; bases unmatched to any gene: 6. The CDR3 DNA is TGCGCCAGCAGCTTGGGTACTAGCGGGAGAGTAAATGAGCAGTTCTTC. Its protein product is CASSLGTSGRVNEQFF.

The chain combines TRBV9 with TRBJ1-4; TRBD1 might be the D (5 bases). The CDR3 runs to 13 residues. V was trimmed by 3 bases and J by 11 bases, leaving 14 bases between them. The V gene's germline CDR1 is SGDLS and CDR2 YYNGEE. CDR3 in amino acids: CASSASLTEKLFF. CDR3 sequence (DNA): TGTGCCAGCAGCGCATCCTTGACAGAGAAACTGTTTTTT.

V and J are TRBV27 and TRBJ1-1, with TRBD1 matching over 9 bases. The CDR3 extends over 14 amino acids. Germline CDR1 reads MNHEY; CDR2 reads SMNVEV (reference sequence). J gave up 5 bases and V 6 bases, and 7 bases lay outside the gene matches. The CDR3 is CASRKPGQGTEAFF. CDR3 DNA sequence: TGTGCCAGCAGGAAACCGGGACAGGGTACTGAAGCTTTCTTT.

This chain connects TRBV7-2 to TRBJ1-5; a weak D match, TRBD1 (5 bases). CDR3 length equals 14 residues. Germline-derived CDR1 and CDR2 are SGHTA and FQGNSA. Trimming pared 3 bases from V and 12 bases from J, leaving 18 bases between. CDR3 sequence (DNA): TGTGCCAGCAGCTTCTCTCCCGCGCAGGGTTTCCAGCATTTT. This gives the protein CASSFSPAQGFQHF.

Here the CDR3 reads CASSAVGRAGANVLTF. CDR3 in DNA: TGTGCCAGCAGCGCGGTCGGGAGGGCTGGGGCCAACGTCCTGACTTTC. The rearrangement links TRBV7-8 to TRBJ2-6; TRBD2 aligns across 8 bases. Trimming cost V 5 bases and J 2 bases; bases outside gene matches: 5. The CDR3 length is 16 residues. CDR1 is SGHVS, CDR2 FQNEAQ, per germline.

J is TRBJ2-7 and V is TRBV4-2; TRBD2 aligns across 14 bases. The CDR3 totals 17 residues. J gave up 5 bases and V 4 bases, and 10 bases lay outside the gene matches. Per the germline V gene, CDR1 is LGHNA and CDR2 is YNFKEQ. In DNA form, the CDR3 reads TGTGCCAGCAGCCCCGACAGGGGGACTAGCGGGAGCAACGAGCAGTACTTC. This encodes CASSPDRGTSGSNEQYF.

The chain links TRBV4-1 to TRBJ2-1; a possible D gene is TRBD2 (5 bases). There are 16 residues in the CDR3. The V and J ends lost 3 bases and 2 bases respectively, with 14 bases between them. The germline gives CDR1 MGHRA, CDR2 YSYEKL. CDR3 protein: CASSQGVGPPYNEQFF. CDR3 bases: TGCGCCAGCAGCCAGGGAGTAGGGCCGCCCTACAATGAGCAGTTCTTC.

V usage is TRBV5-1 and J usage is TRBJ1-1; TRBD1 matches 7 bases. CDR1 and CDR2 (germline): SGHRS, YFSETQ. J was trimmed by 4 bases and V by 4 bases; bases with no gene match: 7. This CDR3 spans 14 amino acids. CDR3 sequence: CASSPLTGTTEAFF. The CDR3 DNA sequence: TGCGCCAGCAGCCCATTGACAGGGACCACTGAAGCTTTCTTT.

The J gene is TRBJ2-1, the V gene TRBV11-2, with TRBD2 as a possible D gene (5 bases). Trimming left V 5 bases short and J 0 bases short, with 11 bases between. This CDR3 is 15 amino acids long. Germline assignment: CDR1 SGHAT and CDR2 FQNNGV. As DNA, the CDR3 is TGTGCCAGCAGCATAAGCGGAGCCTCCTACAATGAGCAGTTCTTC. It encodes CASSISGASYNEQFF.

This clone occurred a few times. The chain combines TRBV9 with TRBJ2-7, with D perhaps matching TRBD2 (5 bases). The CDR3 loop spans 14 amino acids. Germline V lookup: CDR1 SGDLS, CDR2 YYNGEE. Trimming shortened V by 4 bases and J by 5 bases, and 16 bases separated the two germline ends. The CDR3 spells CASSPGNLYDEQYF. Here the CDR3 DNA reads TGTGCCAGCAGCCCCGGGAACCTCTACGACGAGCAGTACTTC.

This clone was observed a few times. The chain recombines TRBV15 with TRBJ2-5; possible D gene TRBD1, 5 bases. In germline, CDR1 is LNHNV, CDR2 YYDKDF (reference sequence). The CDR3 contains 14 residues. V shed 4 bases and J shed 4 bases, with 13 bases lying between them. CDR3 region: CATSITGTPETQYF. DNA for the CDR3: TGTGCCACCAGCATAACAGGCACGCCAGAGACCCAGTACTTC.

This clone was observed a few times. The J gene is TRBJ1-5, the V gene TRBV5-5, with TRBD1 as a possible D gene (5 bases). CDR3 length equals 14 residues. V was clipped by 4 bases and J by 2 bases, with 10 bases between them. Germline lookup yields CDR1 SGHKS and CDR2 YYEKEE (reference sequence). Here the CDR3 reads CASSPGHGNQPQHF. In DNA, the CDR3 is TGTGCCAGCAGCCCAGGACACGGCAATCAGCCCCAGCATTTT.

This clone was observed once. The CDR3 loop is CASSQKQNSYNEQFF. CDR3 DNA sequence: TGTGCCAGCAGCCAAAAACAGAACTCCTACAATGAGCAGTTCTTC. This rearrangement joins TRBV14 to TRBJ2-1; D not certain. Germline V CDR1 and CDR2: SGHDN, FVKESK. The CDR3 covers 15 residues. The ends were cut back, 2 bases at V and 0 bases at J, with 8 bases in the middle.

The J gene is TRBJ1-3, the V gene TRBV6-6, with TRBD1 matching over 7 bases. This CDR3 has 15 residues. Germline values: CDR1 MNHNY, CDR2 SVGAGI (reference sequence). The V segment lost 2 bases and the J segment 2 bases; nucleotides outside the gene matches: 3. The CDR3 region is CASSYLQGAGNTIYF. CDR3 DNA: TGTGCCAGCAGTTACCTTCAGGGGGCTGGAAACACCATATATTTT.

The chain has TRBV5-6 and TRBJ1-3, with D possibly matching TRBD1 (5 bases). The germline V gene encodes CDR1 SGHDT and CDR2 YYEEEE. The CDR3 is 15 amino acids. Trimming pared 3 bases from V and 4 bases from J, leaving 14 bases between. The CDR3 DNA reads TGTGCCAGCAGCTCAGTAGGGGCCTCAGGAAACACCATATATTTT. This codes for CASSSVGASGNTIYF.

The chain recombines TRBV7-8 with TRBJ1-3, with 8 bases matching TRBD1. V gave up 1 base and J gave up 8 bases; unmatched junction bases: 7. The CDR3 has 15 amino acids. Germline CDR1 reads SGHVS; CDR2 reads FQNEAQ. CDR3 in amino acids: CASSLVPAQGDTIYF. The CDR3 nucleotides are TGTGCCAGCAGCTTAGTACCAGCACAGGGGGACACCATATATTTT. The full variable domain, with the rest looked up from reference TRBV7-8 and TRBJ1-3, is GAGVSQSPRYKVAKRGQDVALRCDPISGHVSLFWYQQALGQGPEFLTYFQNEAQLDKSGLPSDRFFAERPEGSVSTLKIQRTQQEDSAVYLCASSLVPAQGDTIYFGEGSWLTVV.

In this sample, this clone turned up once. V gene TRBV5-6 combines with J gene TRBJ2-1, with 9 bases fitting TRBD1. Germline CDR1 and CDR2: SGHDT and YYEEEE. V shed 4 bases, J shed 10 bases, and the junction held 6 bases outside the gene matches. CDR3 size: 13 residues. The CDR3 DNA follows: TGTGCCAGCAGCACCACAGGGGGCGGCGAGCAGTTCTTC. Its translation: CASSTTGGGEQFF.

V gene TRBV5-4 combines with J gene TRBJ2-5; 10 bases are a match to TRBD2. The ends lost 1 base at V and 9 bases at J; junction bases unmatched: 3. CDR3 length equals 13 residues. CDR1 is SGHNT, CDR2 YYREEE, per germline (reference sequence). CDR3 sequence (DNA): TGTGCCAGCAGCTTGATAAGCGGGAGGGCCCAGTACTTC. Protein product: CASSLISGRAQYF.